These T cell receptor beta chains were read from a single sample in a study of molecular identifiers for immune sequencing clone quantification. TCRdb re-derived calls from the PCR reads in MiXCR, one entry per CDR3 protein. This repertoire shows under 65,000 distinct CDR3 sequences, roughly 24% found once; its top ten account for 1.9%. Sequencing was performed on naive CD8+ T cells from blood, with Jurkat cell RNA spiked in. The origin of the receptors is a human donor in good health. Some libraries in this study had Jurkat cell RNA spiked in. Each CDR3 is given with its conserved first and last residue. The order of the fields is D gene, J gene, V gene, clone size, CDR3 protein, CDR3 DNA. D genes are given only for firm matches. Clone sizes are given selectively: once, few, many, or a class where the clone is expanded.

NA	TRBJ1-1	TRBV6-5	many	CASSYTGVDTEAFF	TGTGCCAGCAGTTACACGGGGGTGGACACTGAAGCTTTCTTT
NA	TRBJ1-5	TRBV12-5	NA	CASGLVLSGDRPQHF	TGTGCTAGTGGTTTGGTACTGTCAGGGGATCGGCCCCAGCATTTT
NA	TRBJ2-1	TRBV28	many	CASSLTREQFF	TGTGCCAGCAGTTTAACCCGTGAGCAGTTCTTC
TRBD1	TRBJ2-2	TRBV6-2/TRBV6-3	many	CASSDLYRDRGPNTGELFF	TGTGCCAGCAGTGACTTGTACCGGGACAGGGGGCCGAACACCGGGGAGCTGTTTTTT
TRBD1	TRBJ2-3	TRBV4-1	many	CASSQEDRGVDTQYF	TGCGCCAGCAGCCAGGAGGACAGGGGAGTGGATACGCAGTATTTT
TRBD1	TRBJ2-7	TRBV4-1	many	CASSQIRTGSYEQYF	TGCGCCAGCAGCCAAATTAGGACAGGGTCCTACGAGCAGTACTTC
NA	TRBJ2-3	TRBV6-2/TRBV6-3	NA	CASSLPHPDTQNF	TGTGCCAGCAGCCTACCCCACCCAGATACGCAGAATTTT
NA	TRBJ2-7	TRBV7-7	many	CASSLDPRYEQYF	TGTGCCAGCAGCTTGGACCCCCGCTACGAGCAGTACTTC
NA	TRBJ1-1	TRBV4-3	NA	CASSQDAGCYTEALF	TGCGCCAGCAGCCAAGATGCAGGGTGCTACACTGAAGCTCTCTTT
NA	TRBJ2-3	TRBV9	many	CASSVETGGADTQYF	TGTGCCAGCAGCGTAGAAACAGGGGGGGCAGATACGCAGTATTTT
TRBD1	TRBJ2-4	TRBV13	many	CASSLQGTGAKNIQYF	TGTGCCAGCAGCTTACAGGGGACAGGGGCCAAAAACATTCAGTACTTC
TRBD2	TRBJ2-7	TRBV7-9	many	CASSPGLAGPEGDEQYF	TGTGCCAGCAGCCCGGGACTAGCGGGACCCGAGGGGGACGAGCAGTACTTC
NA	TRBJ2-7	TRBV20-1	NA	CSARTGDSYGQYF	TGCAGTGCTAGGACAGGCGACTCCTACGGGCAGTACTTC
TRBD2	TRBJ2-7	TRBV5-1	many	CASSPSGNPGNAPYEQYF	TGCGCCAGCAGCCCTAGCGGGAACCCGGGAAATGCCCCCTACGAGCAGTACTTC
TRBD2	TRBJ2-3	TRBV27	NA	CASAGLADTDTQYF	TGTGCCAGCGCGGGACTAGCGGACACAGATACGCAGTATTTT
NA	TRBJ2-7	TRBV6-2/TRBV6-3	many	CASSLTGLLTEQYF	TGTGCCAGCAGCCTAACGGGCCTCCTCACGGAGCAGTACTTC
NA	TRBJ2-7	TRBV20-1	few	CSAPWSYEQYF	TGCAGTGCCCCGTGGTCCTACGAGCAGTACTTC
TRBD2	TRBJ2-1	TRBV7-3	few	CASSLTYGTNYNEQFF	TGTGCCAGCAGCTTAACGTATGGGACTAACTACAATGAGCAGTTCTTC
NA	TRBJ2-3	TRBV13	NA	CVSSLGQDTQYF	TGTGTCAGCAGCTTAGGGCAAGATACGCAGTATTTT
NA	TRBJ1-2	TRBV28	many	CASSNANYGYTF	TGTGCCAGCTCCAACGCTAACTATGGCTACACCTTC
NA	TRBJ1-1	TRBV9	many	CASSLGWGGTEAFF	TGTGCCAGCAGCTTGGGTTGGGGGGGCACTGAAGCTTTCTTT
TRBD2	TRBJ2-7	TRBV27	many	CASSFTGGSYEQYF	TGTGCCAGCAGTTTTACGGGGGGCTCCTACGAGCAGTACTTC
TRBD2	TRBJ2-1	TRBV24-1	few	CATSDSAGGVDNEQFF	TGTGCCACCAGTGATTCAGCGGGGGGGGTCGACAATGAGCAGTTCTTC
NA	TRBJ2-1	TRBV4-3	many	CASSPEWAGLHNEQFF	TGCGCCAGCAGCCCGGAGTGGGCGGGACTCCACAATGAGCAGTTCTTC
NA	TRBJ2-1	TRBV9	many	CASSPGDYNEQFF	TGTGCCAGCAGCCCCGGGGACTACAATGAGCAGTTCTTC
TRBD1	TRBJ1-4	TRBV4-3	NA	CARRQGYRGLYENLFF	TGCGCCCGCCGCCAAGGGTACAGGGGGCTGTATGAAAACCTGTTTTTT
NA	TRBJ1-5	TRBV7-9	many	CASSPSDQPQHF	TGTGCCAGCAGCCCCTCAGATCAGCCCCAGCATTTT
NA	TRBJ2-3	TRBV19	many	CASSIQRNTDTQYF	TGTGCCAGTAGTATCCAGCGGAACACAGATACGCAGTATTTT
NA	TRBJ2-1	TRBV7-9	NA	CASSFPEYNKQFF	TGTGCCAGCAGCTTTCCTGAATACAATAAGCAGTTCTTC
TRBD2	TRBJ2-3	TRBV6-1	many	CASIRAGVTDTQYF	TGTGCCAGCATCAGGGCGGGAGTTACAGATACGCAGTATTTT
TRBD1	TRBJ1-5	TRBV6-2/TRBV6-3	NA	CASSNRDRSYSNQPQHF	TGTGCCAGCAGTAACCGGGACAGGAGCTATAGCAATCAGCCCCAGCATTTT
NA	TRBJ2-7	TRBV12-5	NA	CASGLDSEGYKQYF	TGTGCTAGTGGTTTGGACAGCGAGGGGTACAAGCAGTACTTC
NA	TRBJ1-5	TRBV7-9	many	CASSPQGISNQPQHF	TGTGCCAGCAGCCCACAGGGAATTAGCAATCAGCCCCAGCATTTT
NA	TRBJ1-2	TRBV28	few	CASSSDSNYYGYTF	TGTGCCAGCAGTTCAGACAGCAATTACTATGGCTACACCTTC
NA	TRBJ2-7	TRBV28	many	CASSTFSYEQYF	TGTGCCAGCAGTACCTTCTCCTACGAGCAGTACTTC
NA	TRBJ2-7	TRBV4-3	many	CASSQDRAGLYEQYF	TGCGCCAGCAGCCAAGATAGGGCGGGGCTCTACGAGCAGTACTTC
NA	TRBJ2-5	TRBV12-3/TRBV12-4	many	CASSSQINQETQYF	TGTGCCAGCAGTTCACAGATCAACCAAGAGACCCAGTACTTC
NA	TRBJ2-7	TRBV4-1	NA	CASSQFKGYEQYF	TGCGCCAGCAGCCAGTTCAAGGGGTACGAGCAGTACTTC
NA	TRBJ2-3	TRBV29-1	many	CSVGQFKGRVADTQYF	TGCAGCGTTGGACAATTTAAGGGGCGAGTCGCAGATACGCAGTATTTT
NA	TRBJ1-1	TRBV5-1	many	CASNQGYPSDTEAFF	TGCGCCAGCAACCAGGGGTACCCATCGGACACTGAAGCTTTCTTT
NA	TRBJ2-7	TRBV30	many	CAWSVAYEQYF	TGTGCCTGGAGTGTGGCCTACGAGCAGTACTTC
TRBD1	TRBJ2-7	TRBV5-4	NA	CASSTGTDYEQYF	TGTGCCAGCAGTACCGGGACAGACTACGAGCAGTACTTC
NA	TRBJ2-3	TRBV6-2/TRBV6-3	many	CASSPQVSLLGTDTQYF	TGTGCCAGCAGCCCACAGGTGTCCTTGCTAGGCACAGATACGCAGTATTTT
NA	TRBJ2-5	TRBV7-9	many	CASSQRDYQETQYF	TGTGCCAGCAGCCAGAGGGACTACCAAGAGACCCAGTACTTC
NA	TRBJ1-5	TRBV29-1	medium-sized	CSVEDGAAQHF	TGCAGCGTAGAGGACGGGGCGGCCCAGCATTTT
NA	TRBJ1-5	TRBV5-6	many	CASSLEGSNQPQHF	TGTGCCAGCAGCTTGGAGGGTAGCAATCAGCCCCAGCATTTT
NA	TRBJ2-7	TRBV28	few	CASSSPGQNAPYEQYF	TGTGCCAGCAGTTCACCAGGACAGAATGCCCCCTACGAGCAGTACTTC
NA	TRBJ1-2	TRBV10-3	many	CAISEARGSFYGYTF	TGTGCCATCAGTGAGGCCAGGGGAAGTTTCTATGGCTACACCTTC
NA	TRBJ2-7	TRBV7-9	many	CASSPSYEQYF	TGTGCCAGCAGCCCCTCCTACGAGCAGTACTTC
NA	TRBJ2-1	TRBV28	few	CASSFRAGYNEQFF	TGTGCCAGCAGTTTCCGGGCGGGCTACAATGAGCAGTTCTTC
TRBD2	TRBJ2-5	TRBV7-2	many	CASSFLPSGGKETQYF	TGTGCCAGCAGCTTCCTCCCTAGCGGGGGGAAAGAGACCCAGTACTTC
TRBD1	TRBJ2-7	TRBV5-1	many	CASSWTGGSNEQYF	TGCGCCAGCAGCTGGACAGGGGGCTCTAACGAGCAGTACTTC
NA	TRBJ2-4	TRBV5-6	many	CASSLATTKNIQYF	TGTGCCAGCAGCTTGGCGACCACCAAAAACATTCAGTACTTC
NA	TRBJ2-7	TRBV6-2/TRBV6-3	many	CASSAGTSLYEQYF	TGTGCCAGCAGTGCCGGGACATCACTGTACGAGCAGTACTTC